A single sample is the source of the 25 T cell receptor beta chains below, sequenced in a study of graft-versus-host responses after intestinal transplantation. No antigen is known for these receptors. TCRdb's copy holds only in-frame clones and misses some; the assay was immunoSEQ multiplex PCR. The table records 130,000 or so clones, about 92% of them present only once. The material was unstimulated CD4+ T cells sorted from spleen or lymph node cells, obtained before intestinal transplant. The origin of the receptors is a human donor who received an intestinal transplant.

The J gene is TRBJ1-3, the V gene TRBV7-9; D unclear. With 0 bases removed from V and 0 bases from J, the gap between germline ends came to 9 bases. Germline lookup yields CDR1 SEHNR and CDR2 FQNEAQ (reference sequence). This CDR3 is 16 amino acids long. The CDR3 protein is CASSLAVDYSGNTIYF. CDR3 sequence (DNA): TGTGCCAGCAGCTTAGCTGTGGATTACTCTGGAAACACCATATATTTT.

V usage is TRBV7-3 and J usage is TRBJ2-7; 7 nucleotides match TRBD2. Germline CDR1 SGHTA, CDR2 FQGTGA. V lost 2 bases, J lost 4 bases, and 11 bases stayed unmatched. This CDR3 spans 16 amino acids. As DNA, the CDR3 is TGTGCCAGCAGCTTAGGTCTCTGTGCGGGGGATTACGAGCAGTACTTC. Its protein product is CASSLGLCAGDYEQYF.

The chain uses TRBV30 and TRBJ1-1; D not resolved. V was clipped by 3 bases and J by 8 bases, with 19 bases between them. The CDR3 spans 14 residues. Germline V CDR1 and CDR2: GTSNPN, SVGIG (reference sequence). The CDR3 spells CAWRDPLRSLEAFF. The CDR3 bases are TGTGCCTGGAGAGACCCCCTCAGGTCGCTCGAAGCTTTCTTT.

V and J are TRBV9 and TRBJ2-2; D is unclear. From germline, CDR1 is SGDLS and CDR2 YYNGEE. Trimming removed 7 bases from V and 0 bases from J, with 10 bases in between. This CDR3 comprises 14 residues. The CDR3 bases are TGTGCCAGCGTCGGACGGGCGAACACCGGGGAGCTGTTTTTT. Encoded protein: CASVGRANTGELFF. The full variable domain, completed using reference TRBV9 and TRBJ2-2, is DSGVTQTPKHLITATGQRVTLRCSPRSGDLSVYWYQQSLDQGLQFLIQYYNGEERAKGNILERFSAQQFPDLHSELNLSSLELGDSALYFCASVGRANTGELFFGEGSRLTVL.

The chain links TRBV5-4 to TRBJ1-4; no firm D call. V gave up 0 bases and J gave up 8 bases, with 11 bases separating them. Germline loops: CDR1 SGHNT, CDR2 YYREEE (reference sequence). This CDR3 has 14 amino acids. The CDR3 DNA reads as TGTGCCAGCAGCTTGGCCGGAGTCGGCGAAAAACTGTTTTTT. Amino acids: CASSLAGVGEKLFF.

This rearrangement joins TRBV27 to TRBJ1-5, with a possible D match to TRBD1 (6 bases). The germline gives CDR1 MNHEY, CDR2 SMNVEV (reference sequence). The ends were cut back, 5 bases at V and 0 bases at J, with 11 bases in the middle. The CDR3 extends over 15 amino acids. For the CDR3, the DNA is TGTGCCAGCAGTCTGAGGGGGTATAGCAATCAGCCCCAGCATTTT. Its protein is CASSLRGYSNQPQHF.

The gene calls are TRBV7-9 and TRBJ1-4, with D tentatively TRBD1 (5 bases). Trimming took off 1 base at V and 5 bases at J, with 11 bases between the two ends. Germline values: CDR1 SEHNR, CDR2 FQNEAQ (reference sequence). The CDR3 runs to 15 residues. The CDR3 is CASSLDQGLNEKLFF. CDR3 nucleotides: TGTGCCAGCAGCTTAGATCAGGGACTAAATGAAAAACTGTTTTTT.

This clone was seen a single time. This chain uses TRBV2 with TRBJ1-1; D is unclear. V was trimmed by 5 bases and J by 1 base, leaving 17 bases between them. The CDR3 loop spans 16 amino acids. CDR1 SNHLY and CDR2 FYNNEI come from the germline V gene. As DNA, the CDR3 is TGTGCCAGCAGTCTTTTTTCTACGGGAAGGAACACTGAAGCTTTCTTT. Translating gives CASSLFSTGRNTEAFF.

The chain joins TRBV7-8 to TRBJ1-2, with D perhaps matching TRBD1 (6 bases). Germline CDR1 is SGHVS and CDR2 is FQNEAQ. V was cut by 5 bases and J by 8 bases, with 27 bases left in between. The CDR3 totals 17 residues. The CDR3 DNA is TGTGCCAGCAGCCCAGAGGTTGTCAGGGGATGGGGCCGAGGCTACACCTTC. This gives the protein CASSPEVVRGWGRGYTF.

The V and J genes are TRBV18 and TRBJ1-6; 8 positions match TRBD1. Germline CDR1 reads KGHSH; CDR2 reads LQKENI. V shed 5 bases and J 2 bases; nucleotides not matched to a gene: 2. This CDR3 is 15 amino acids long. The CDR3 reads CASSVDRAYNSPLHF. The CDR3 bases are TGTGCCAGCTCAGTGGACAGGGCCTATAATTCACCCCTCCACTTT.

The chain combines TRBV5-6 with TRBJ2-5; the D gene is possibly TRBD1 (6 bases). Per germline, CDR1 SGHDT and CDR2 YYEEEE. This CDR3 comprises 14 residues. V lost 2 bases and J 5 bases, leaving 13 bases between the germline ends. CDR3 DNA sequence: TGTGCCAGCAGCTTAAGTCGGCAGGGGGAGACCCAGTACTTC. Its protein product is CASSLSRQGETQYF. Using reference TRBV5-6 and TRBJ2-5 for the parts outside the CDR3, the full variable domain is DAGVTQSPTHLIKTRGQQVTLRCSPKSGHDTVSWYQQALGQGPQFIFQYYEEEERQRGNFPDRFSGHQFPNYSSELNVNALLLGDSALYLCASSLSRQGETQYFGPGTRLLVL.

The genes are TRBV9 and TRBJ2-3, with unresolved D. CDR1 is SGDLS and CDR2 is YYNGEE in the germline V gene. The CDR3 contains 15 residues. The V end was cut by 0 bases, the J end by 4 bases, with 12 bases between. CDR3 sequence (DNA): TGTGCCAGCAGCGTAGGCCTTAGCTGGGCAGATACGCAGTATTTT. The encoded protein is CASSVGLSWADTQYF.

As to this clone: Other DNA sequences from this sample encode an identical CDR3 as well. J is TRBJ2-5 and V is TRBV5-4; 9 nucleotides line up with TRBD1. The CDR3 extends over 14 amino acids. Germline values: CDR1 SGHNT, CDR2 YYREEE (reference sequence). Trimming cost V 4 bases and J 5 bases; bases outside gene matches: 6. The CDR3 loop is CASSLKTGGETQYF. The DNA for the CDR3 is TGTGCCAGCAGCCTCAAGACAGGGGGTGAGACCCAGTACTTC.

V gene TRBV6-5 combines with J gene TRBJ2-7, with D maybe TRBD2 (5 bases). There are 14 residues in the CDR3. Between the trimmed V and J ends, which lost 4 bases and 2 bases, there was a span of 12 bases. CDR1 is MNHEY and CDR2 is SVGAGI in the germline V gene. The CDR3, as DNA: TGTGCCAGCAGTTGGACGGGGAGTACCTACGAGCAGTACTTC. This gives the protein CASSWTGSTYEQYF.

J is TRBJ1-4 and V is TRBV6-5; D might be TRBD1 (5 bases). The V end was cut by 5 bases, the J end by 4 bases, with 8 bases between. Germline lookup yields CDR1 MNHEY and CDR2 SVGAGI. The CDR3 sequence is 13 residues long. The CDR3 protein is CASSAGINEKLFF. The CDR3 DNA reads TGTGCCAGCAGTGCAGGGATTAATGAAAAACTGTTTTTT.

The chain carries TRBV6-5 and TRBJ2-7, with 8 positions matching TRBD2. The ends lost 6 bases at V and 0 bases at J; junction bases unmatched: 7. There are 15 residues in the CDR3. Germline V lookup: CDR1 MNHEY, CDR2 SVGAGI. Here the CDR3 reads CASRGRGGPSYEQYF. DNA of the CDR3: TGTGCCAGCAGGGGACGGGGGGGCCCCTCCTACGAGCAGTACTTC.

J is TRBJ2-1 and V is TRBV7-6; 8 bases line up with TRBD2. V dropped 1 base and J dropped 10; count of bases not matched to a gene: 9. The CDR3 is 15 amino acids. CDR1 SGHVS and CDR2 FNYEAQ come from the germline V gene. The CDR3 region has the DNA TGTGCCAGCAGCTTAGTTGGTAGCGGGGCGAGGGAGCAGTTCTTC. Encoded protein: CASSLVGSGAREQFF.

This chain uses TRBV19 with TRBJ2-3, with 10 bases matching TRBD2. The J segment lost 4 bases and the V segment lost 2 bases, leaving 9 bases of the junction unmatched. Germline V lookup: CDR1 LNHDA, CDR2 SQIVND (reference sequence). The CDR3 contains 17 residues. The DNA of the CDR3 is TGTGCCAGTAGTATACAGCGGGGGGGCTTCGGGGCAGATACGCAGTATTTT. Encoded protein: CASSIQRGGFGADTQYF.

This clone appeared once. The chain is built from TRBV9 and TRBJ2-5; no reliable D call. Between the trimmed V and J ends, which lost 1 base and 4 bases, there was a span of 8 bases. Germline-derived CDR1 and CDR2 are SGDLS and YYNGEE. The length of the CDR3 is 13 residues. The CDR3 loop reads CASSVQVGETQYF. The CDR3 DNA reads TGTGCCAGCAGCGTACAAGTGGGAGAGACCCAGTACTTC.

This sequence joins TRBV9 and TRBJ2-6; D ambiguous. Looked up from germline, CDR1 is SGDLS and CDR2 is YYNGEE. The CDR3 runs to 17 residues. Trimming cost V 4 bases and J 0 bases, with 14 bases left between them. CDR3 in DNA: TGTGCCAGCAGCTTCGGGCATATAAGCTCTGGGGCCAACGTCCTGACTTTC. Amino acid sequence: CASSFGHISSGANVLTF.

The V gene is TRBV7-9, the J gene TRBJ2-1, with 9 positions matching TRBD2. V gave up 7 bases and J gave up 7 bases; unmatched junction bases: 8. The V gene's germline CDR1 is SEHNR and CDR2 FQNEAQ (reference sequence). The length of the CDR3 is 14 residues. The CDR3 loop is CASNPPAGGNEQFF. The CDR3, as DNA: TGTGCCAGCAACCCCCCAGCGGGGGGTAATGAGCAGTTCTTC.

The rearrangement joins TRBV6-1 to TRBJ1-1; no firm D call. With 5 bases removed from V and 3 bases from J, the gap between germline ends came to 7 bases. This CDR3 is built from 12 residues. Germline V gene sequence: CDR1 MNHNS, CDR2 SASEGT. CDR3 sequence (DNA): TGTGCCAGCAGTCACCAGCACACTGAAGCTTTCTTT. Protein sequence: CASSHQHTEAFF.

CDR3 amino acids: CASSQHAAAGIYEQYF. The CDR3 bases are TGTGCCAGCAGCCAACATGCGGCAGCGGGGATCTACGAGCAGTACTTC. This chain joins TRBV4-2 and TRBJ2-7, with 7 bases fitting TRBD2. Trimming cost V 2 bases and J 3 bases; bases outside gene matches: 10. Germline CDR1 is LGHNA and CDR2 is YNFKEQ. The CDR3 runs to 16 residues.

The chain employs TRBV6-6 and TRBJ2-7; D is unclear. Germline values: CDR1 MNHNY, CDR2 SVGAGI (reference sequence). Trimming took 5 bases from V and 1 from J, leaving 12 bases between them. The length of the CDR3 is 14 residues. The CDR3 sequence: CASSLTIDSYEQYF. Written as DNA, the CDR3 is TGTGCCAGCAGTCTCACAATAGATTCCTACGAGCAGTACTTC.

The rearrangement joins TRBV6-6 to TRBJ1-6; 7 nucleotides align to TRBD1. J was trimmed by 9 bases and V by 5 bases; bases with no gene match: 10. This CDR3 has 15 residues. Germline assignment: CDR1 MNHNY and CDR2 SVGAGI (reference sequence). The CDR3, as DNA: TGTGCCAGCAGTCCCGACAGGGCCGTTGGTTCACCCCTCCACTTT. It encodes CASSPDRAVGSPLHF.